This T cell receptor (beta chain) was obtained from a study of STAT3 mutations in large granular lymphocyte leukemia. Overall study: Roughly half the longitudinally sequenced T-LGLL patients had canonical STAT3 mutations.

Only in-frame clones appear in the TCRdb table, and some are missing; sequencing was by immunoSEQ multiplex PCR. The data hold around 6,600 clones, with 57% observed a single time. A note on this clone: Its antigen is not identified.

V lost 6 bases, J lost 2 bases, and 9 bases lay in between. CDR1 and CDR2 (germline): KGHSH, LQKENI. The CDR3 has 13 amino acids. General study findings and limits: Variable sampling intervals and differing treatment regimens complicated linking therapy response to TCR clonal burden changes. In T-cell large granular lymphocyte leukemia, about half of patients showed multiple immunodominant subclonotypes. Clonal expansion was inferred from samples taken at other timepoints. TCR clonotype switching after therapy occurred in about 30% of the 18 patients.

J is TRBJ2-3 and V is TRBV18; D not certain. The origin of this receptor is a boy aged 5 to 17 with T-cell large granular lymphocyte leukemia. Some clones in this sample may be carry-over from other donors' samples. Material: peripheral blood mononuclear cells. CDR3 DNA: TGTGCCAGCTCCCCCGGCCCCACAGATACGCAGTATTTT. This encodes CASSPGPTDTQYF.